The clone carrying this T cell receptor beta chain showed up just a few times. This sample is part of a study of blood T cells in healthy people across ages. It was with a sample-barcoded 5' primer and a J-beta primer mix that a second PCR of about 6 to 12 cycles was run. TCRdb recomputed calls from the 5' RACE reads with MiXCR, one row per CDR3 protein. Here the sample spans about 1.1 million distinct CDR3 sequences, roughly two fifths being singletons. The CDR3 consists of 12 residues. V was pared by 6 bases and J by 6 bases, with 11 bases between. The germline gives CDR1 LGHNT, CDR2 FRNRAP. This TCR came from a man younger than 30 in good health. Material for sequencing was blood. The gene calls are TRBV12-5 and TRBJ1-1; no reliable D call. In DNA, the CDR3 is TGTGCTAGTGGCTGGGTTCAGGCTGAAGCTTTCTTT. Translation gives CASGWVQAEAFF.